The clone carrying this T cell receptor beta chain was seen a few times. No antigen is known for it. This specimen belongs to a study of cytomegalovirus exposure and HLA in healthy donors. Points from the study as a whole: It was reportedly the case that the classifier diagnosed cytomegalovirus status with high specificity and sensitivity.

With V trimmed by 4 bases and J by 12 bases, 11 bases remained unmatched. The CDR3 consists of 16 residues. CDR1 is SGHRS and CDR2 is YFSETQ in the germline V gene. The PCR contained 60 Vbeta and 13 Jbeta primers. Original processing notes: Later, an analysis found about 80 million unique TCR beta chains, and around 10 million of these were shared. Produced via immunoSEQ multiplex PCR; TCRdb's table is partial and in-frame only. From that table come the V and J calls and clone size; the DNA was used to work out D and trimming. The sample includes about 150,000 clones, 60% to 75% seen only once; the top ten take 1.5% to 2%.

The rearrangement uses TRBV5-1 and TRBJ2-1; 15 positions match TRBD2. The TCR comes from a human donor in good health. The specimen sequenced was PBMCs. CDR3 DNA sequence: TGCGCCAGCAGCCCGCCGGGACTAGCGGGAGGAGGTAGGCAGTTCTTC. It is translated as CASSPPGLAGGGRQFF.